The 7 T cell receptor beta chains listed next were all sequenced from one sample in a study of sequential checkpoint blockade in melanoma. Assay used: immunoSEQ multiplex PCR; TCRdb lists only in-frame clones, some missing. Here the sample spans some 5,800 clones, 70% to 90% being singletons. Indicated treatment: randomized to nivolumab then ipilimumab (arm A) or the reverse (arm B). The material was CD8+ T cells sorted from blood (inferred from file names), obtained from a patient given nivolumab and ipilimumab in sequence. These receptors were taken from a human donor with melanoma.

The V gene is TRBV27, the J gene TRBJ2-6; TRBD2 aligns across 11 bases. CDR1 MNHEY and CDR2 SMNVEV come from the germline V gene (reference sequence). V lost 4 bases, J lost 4 bases, and 12 bases stayed unmatched. The CDR3 has 19 amino acids. CDR3 amino acids: CASSSLLAGGPMGANVLTF. CDR3 nucleotides: TGTGCCAGCAGTTCATTATTAGCGGGAGGGCCTATGGGGGCCAACGTCCTGACTTTC.

The V call is TRBV7-9, the J call TRBJ2-3; D is possibly TRBD1 (6 bases). The CDR3 runs 13 residues. Germline lookup yields CDR1 SEHNR and CDR2 FQNEAQ (reference sequence). The V and J ends lost 5 bases and 4 bases respectively, with 10 bases between them. DNA of the CDR3: TGTGCCAGCAGCACCAGGGGTGCAGATACGCAGTATTTT. Protein sequence: CASSTRGADTQYF.

This clone was recorded only once. The genes are TRBV14 and TRBJ1-2, with D unclear. The V gene lost 1 base and the J gene lost 1 base, with 7 bases spanning the gap. CDR1 SGHDN and CDR2 FVKESK come from the germline V gene. This CDR3 has 14 amino acids. CDR3 bases: TGTGCCAGCAGCCAAGGAGGGAGTAACTATGGCTACACCTTC. As protein: CASSQGGSNYGYTF.

CDR3 nucleotides: TGCGCCAGCAGCAGGCGGGTTACCTACGAGCAGTACTTC. It specifies CASSRRVTYEQYF. The V and J genes are TRBV4-3 and TRBJ2-7, with D tentatively TRBD2 (5 bases). The V gene lost 5 bases and the J gene lost 2 bases, with 10 bases spanning the gap. Germline V lookup: CDR1 LGHNA, CDR2 YSLEER. The CDR3 extends over 13 amino acids.

This clone was recorded only once. This rearrangement joins TRBV19 to TRBJ2-3, with D possibly matching TRBD1 (5 bases). Trimming shortened V by 2 bases and J by 2 bases, and 14 bases separated the two germline ends. This CDR3 contains 16 residues. Germline assignment: CDR1 LNHDA and CDR2 SQIVND (reference sequence). The CDR3 is CASSIYRQGPTDTQYF. The CDR3 nucleotides are TGTGCCAGTAGTATATATCGGCAGGGCCCCACAGATACGCAGTATTTT.

The rearrangement joins TRBV27 to TRBJ2-5; D remains ambiguous. The V gene's germline CDR1 is MNHEY and CDR2 SMNVEV (reference sequence). The CDR3 contains 14 residues. The V gene lost 1 base and the J gene lost 5 bases, with 11 bases spanning the gap. The CDR3 DNA reads as TGTGCCAGCAGTTTATACTCCCCCGGGGAGACCCAGTACTTC. It codes for CASSLYSPGETQYF.

The chain carries TRBV5-8 and TRBJ1-2; D is unresolved. The V gene's germline CDR1 is SGHTS and CDR2 YDEGEE. The CDR3 runs to 13 residues. V lost 6 bases, J lost 4 bases, and 13 bases lay in between. CDR3 region: CASTLHLFYGYTF. The CDR3 nucleotides read TGTGCCAGCACTTTACATCTCTTCTATGGCTACACCTTC.